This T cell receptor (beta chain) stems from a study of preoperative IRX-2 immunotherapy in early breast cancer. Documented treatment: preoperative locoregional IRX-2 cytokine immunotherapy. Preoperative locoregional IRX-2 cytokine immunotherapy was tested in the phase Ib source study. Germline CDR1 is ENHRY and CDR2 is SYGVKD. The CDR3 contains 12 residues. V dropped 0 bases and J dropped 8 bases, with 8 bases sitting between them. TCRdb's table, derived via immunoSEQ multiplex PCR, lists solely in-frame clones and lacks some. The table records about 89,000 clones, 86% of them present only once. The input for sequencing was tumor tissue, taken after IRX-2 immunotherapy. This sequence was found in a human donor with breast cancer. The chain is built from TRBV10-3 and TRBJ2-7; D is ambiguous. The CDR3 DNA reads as TGTGCCATCAGTGAGTCGTCAGGCCAGCAGTACTTC. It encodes CAISESSGQQYF.